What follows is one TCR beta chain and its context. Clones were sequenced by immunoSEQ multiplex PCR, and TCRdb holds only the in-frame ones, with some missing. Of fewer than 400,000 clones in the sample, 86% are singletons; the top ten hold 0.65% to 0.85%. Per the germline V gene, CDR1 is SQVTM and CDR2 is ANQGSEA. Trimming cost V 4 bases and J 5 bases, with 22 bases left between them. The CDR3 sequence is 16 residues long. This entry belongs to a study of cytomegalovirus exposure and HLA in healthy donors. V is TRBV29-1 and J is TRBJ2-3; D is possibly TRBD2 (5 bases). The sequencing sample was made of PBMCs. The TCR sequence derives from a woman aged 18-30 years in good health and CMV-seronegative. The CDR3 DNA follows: TGCAGCGTTGCCTACTCTGGCGGGTCATTGGGAGATACGCAGTATTTT. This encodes CSVAYSGGSLGDTQYF.